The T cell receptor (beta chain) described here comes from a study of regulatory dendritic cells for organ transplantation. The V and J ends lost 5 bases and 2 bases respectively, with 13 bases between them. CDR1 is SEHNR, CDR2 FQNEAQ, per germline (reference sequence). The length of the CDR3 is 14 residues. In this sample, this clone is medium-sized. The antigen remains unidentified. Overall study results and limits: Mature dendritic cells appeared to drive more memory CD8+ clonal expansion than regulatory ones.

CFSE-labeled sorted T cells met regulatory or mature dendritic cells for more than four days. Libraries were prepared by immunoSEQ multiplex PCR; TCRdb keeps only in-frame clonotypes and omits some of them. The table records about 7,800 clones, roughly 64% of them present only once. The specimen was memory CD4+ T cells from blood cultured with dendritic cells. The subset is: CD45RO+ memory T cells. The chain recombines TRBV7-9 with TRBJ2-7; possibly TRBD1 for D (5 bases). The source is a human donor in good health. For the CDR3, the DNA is TGTGCCAGCAGCCCCTCTGACAGACCCTACGAGCAGTACTTC. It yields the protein CASSPSDRPYEQYF.